These 10 T cell receptor beta chains originate from one sample sequenced in a study of blood T cell repertoires in COVID-19. The data were produced by immunoSEQ multiplex PCR, yet TCRdb's version contains in-frame clones alone and is incomplete. The table records approximately 160,000 clones, about 86% of them present only once. Material for sequencing was PBMCs or T cells enriched from blood (not recorded which). The source of these receptors is a man aged 45-65 years who had recovered from COVID-19.

This chain connects TRBV7-9 to TRBJ2-1; 10 bases match TRBD2. CDR1 is SEHNR, CDR2 FQNEAQ, per germline (reference sequence). The ends lost 2 bases at V and 7 bases at J; junction bases unmatched: 8. CDR3 length: 16 residues. CDR3 sequence (DNA): TGTGCCAGCAGCTTAAGAAGCGGGGGGGCACAGAATGAGCAGTTCTTC. Its protein is CASSLRSGGAQNEQFF.

The chain employs TRBV19 and TRBJ2-2, with D perhaps TRBD2 (6 bases). CDR3 length equals 16 residues. The V end lost 3 bases, the J end lost 0 bases, and 11 bases lay between the germline ends. In germline, CDR1 is LNHDA, CDR2 SQIVND (reference sequence). CDR3 protein: CASSMGGRTNTGELFF. CDR3 sequence (DNA): TGTGCCAGTAGTATGGGGGGACGGACGAACACCGGGGAGCTGTTTTTT.

The chain joins TRBV19 to TRBJ2-3, with 12 nucleotides matching TRBD2. The germline gives CDR1 LNHDA, CDR2 SQIVND (reference sequence). V shed 6 bases, J shed 1 base, and the junction held 2 bases outside the gene matches. This CDR3 comprises 15 residues. CDR3 residues: CASRRLAGGTDTQYF. The CDR3 DNA reads TGTGCCAGTAGGCGACTAGCGGGAGGCACAGATACGCAGTATTTT.

Notes on this clone: This specimen includes other DNA sequences encoding the same CDR3. The chain combines TRBV30 with TRBJ2-7; 7 bases line up with TRBD1. V trimming: 2 bases; J trimming: 2 bases; junction bases outside the gene matches: 6. The V gene's germline CDR1 is GTSNPN and CDR2 SVGIG (reference sequence). The CDR3 length is 14 residues. For the CDR3, the DNA is TGTGCCTGGAGTACTGGTACAGGGGCCTACGAGCAGTACTTC. As protein: CAWSTGTGAYEQYF.

The rearrangement links TRBV27 to TRBJ2-1; D remains unclear. V lost 3 bases, J lost 6 bases, and 3 bases lay in between. From germline, CDR1 is MNHEY and CDR2 SMNVEV (reference sequence). The CDR3 sequence is 11 residues long. CDR3 DNA: TGTGCCAGCAGTTTCGGCAATGAGCAGTTCTTC. It is translated as CASSFGNEQFF.

This clone was recorded a few times. This chain joins TRBV28 and TRBJ1-1; TRBD1 might be the D (5 bases). CDR1 is MDHEN, CDR2 SYDVKM, per germline. The CDR3 has 14 amino acids. Trimming removed 2 bases at V and 1 base at J, with 8 bases between. The CDR3 nucleotides are TGTGCCAGCAGTTTAATAAGGGGGAACACTGAAGCTTTCTTT. This sequence encodes CASSLIRGNTEAFF.

This clone was seen more than once but under ten times. The chain recombines TRBV6-5 with TRBJ1-1; TRBD1 agrees at 7 bases. Germline V CDR1 and CDR2: MNHEY, SVGAGI. V lost 7 bases to trimming and J lost 5 bases; unmatched junction nucleotides: 7. CDR3 length equals 13 residues. The CDR3 bases are TGTGCCAGCACCGAAGGGGGCGAAACTGAAGCTTTCTTT. As protein: CASTEGGETEAFF.

This rearrangement joins TRBV19 to TRBJ1-6; TRBD1 matches at 8 bases. The junction had 5 bases not matched to a gene; V was cut back by 3 bases and J by 7 bases. Per the germline V gene, CDR1 is LNHDA and CDR2 is SQIVND (reference sequence). The CDR3 spans 15 residues. In DNA, the CDR3 is TGTGCCAGTAGTATCGGACAGGGAAGGAATTCACCCCTCCACTTT. Protein sequence: CASSIGQGRNSPLHF.

This clone was detected only once. V usage is TRBV9 and J usage is TRBJ2-3; D is perhaps TRBD2 (5 bases). CDR3 size: 15 residues. Germline CDR1 reads SGDLS; CDR2 reads YYNGEE. The ends were cut back, 0 bases at V and 1 base at J, with 9 bases in the middle. CDR3 sequence (DNA): TGTGCCAGCAGCGTAGGAGGGCCTGGCACAGATACGCAGTATTTT. It encodes CASSVGGPGTDTQYF.

The V call is TRBV4-1, the J call TRBJ2-7, with a weak D call TRBD1 (5 bases). CDR3 length: 15 residues. V was pared by 0 bases and J by 0 bases, with 9 bases between. CDR1 is MGHRA, CDR2 YSYEKL, per germline. The CDR3 protein is CASSQDTGVSYEQYF. In DNA form, the CDR3 reads TGCGCCAGCAGCCAAGATACAGGCGTCTCCTACGAGCAGTACTTC.